The clone carrying this T cell receptor (beta chain) has only a few counts. Then a second PCR, running roughly 7 to 11 cycles, was carried out with a sample-barcoded 5' primer and a J-beta primer mix. TCRdb fed the 5' RACE reads into MiXCR, producing one record per CDR3 protein. The data contain around 1.5 million distinct CDR3 sequences, around 59% of them singletons. The entry originates in a study of blood T cells in healthy people across ages. Trimming removed 2 bases at V and 2 bases at J, with 12 bases between. CDR3 length equals 15 residues. Germline V gives CDR1 ENHRY, CDR2 SYGVKD. This chain connects TRBV10-3 to TRBJ1-2; possible D gene TRBD1, 5 bases. The TCR comes from a young man in good health. Sequencing input: blood. CDR3 coding DNA: TGTGCCATCAGTGAGAGTAGGGGAGCGAACTATGGCTACACCTTC. Amino acid sequence: CAISESRGANYGYTF.